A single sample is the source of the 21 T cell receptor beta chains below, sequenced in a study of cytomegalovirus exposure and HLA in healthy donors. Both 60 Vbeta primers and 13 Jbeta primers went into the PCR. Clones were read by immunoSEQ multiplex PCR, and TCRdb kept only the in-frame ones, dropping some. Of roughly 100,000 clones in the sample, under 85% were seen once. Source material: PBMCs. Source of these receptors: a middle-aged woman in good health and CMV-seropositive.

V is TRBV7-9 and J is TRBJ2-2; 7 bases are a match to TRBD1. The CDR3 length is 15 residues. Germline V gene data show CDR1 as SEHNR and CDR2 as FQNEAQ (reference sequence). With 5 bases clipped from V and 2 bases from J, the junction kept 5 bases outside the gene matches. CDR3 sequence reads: CASSPGQFNTGELFF. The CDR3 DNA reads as TGTGCCAGCAGCCCGGGACAGTTCAACACCGGGGAGCTGTTTTTT.

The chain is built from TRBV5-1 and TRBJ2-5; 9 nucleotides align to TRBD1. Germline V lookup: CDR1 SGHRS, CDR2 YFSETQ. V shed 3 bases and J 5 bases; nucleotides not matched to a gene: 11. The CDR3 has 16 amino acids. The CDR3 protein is CASSSWTGAGRETQYF. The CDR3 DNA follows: TGCGCCAGCAGCTCCTGGACAGGGGCCGGTCGGGAGACCCAGTACTTC.

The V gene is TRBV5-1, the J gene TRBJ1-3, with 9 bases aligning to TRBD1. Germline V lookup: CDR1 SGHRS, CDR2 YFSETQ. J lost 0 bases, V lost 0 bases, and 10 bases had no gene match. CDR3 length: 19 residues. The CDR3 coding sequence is TGCGCCAGCAGCTTGGGGACAGGGGTCCCCTCTAACTCTGGAAACACCATATATTTT. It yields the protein CASSLGTGVPSNSGNTIYF.

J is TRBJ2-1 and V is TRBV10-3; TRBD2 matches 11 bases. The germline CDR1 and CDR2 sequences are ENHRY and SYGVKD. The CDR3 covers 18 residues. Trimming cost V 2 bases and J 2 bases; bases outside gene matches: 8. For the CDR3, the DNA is TGTGCCATCAGTGAGGGGCTAGCGGGGGGCATGGCCTACAATGAGCAGTTCTTC. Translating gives CAISEGLAGGMAYNEQFF.

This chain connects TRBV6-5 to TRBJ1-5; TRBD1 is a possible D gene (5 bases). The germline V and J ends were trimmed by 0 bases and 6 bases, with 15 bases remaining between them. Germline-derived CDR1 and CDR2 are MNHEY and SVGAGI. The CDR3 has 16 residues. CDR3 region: CASSYSRGLAGQPQHF. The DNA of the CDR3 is TGTGCCAGCAGTTACTCTCGGGGACTTGCGGGTCAGCCCCAGCATTTT.

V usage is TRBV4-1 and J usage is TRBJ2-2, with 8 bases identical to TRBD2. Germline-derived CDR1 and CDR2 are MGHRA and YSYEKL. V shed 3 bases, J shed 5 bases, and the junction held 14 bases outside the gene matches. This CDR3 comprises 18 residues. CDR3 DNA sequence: TGCGCCAGCAGCCAGGTAATAGCGGGACGGCAGGGAACCGGGGAGCTGTTTTTT. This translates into CASSQVIAGRQGTGELFF.

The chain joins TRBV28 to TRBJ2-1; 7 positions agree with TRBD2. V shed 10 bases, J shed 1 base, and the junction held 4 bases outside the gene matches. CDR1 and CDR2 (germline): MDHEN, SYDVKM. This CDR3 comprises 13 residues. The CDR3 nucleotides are TGTGCCACCAGGCGGGGGTCCTACAATGAGCAGTTCTTC. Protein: CATRRGSYNEQFF.

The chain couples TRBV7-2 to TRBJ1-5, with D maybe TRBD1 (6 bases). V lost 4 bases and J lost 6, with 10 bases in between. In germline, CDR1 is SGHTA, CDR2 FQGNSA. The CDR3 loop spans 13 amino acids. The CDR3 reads CASSSQGSQPQHF. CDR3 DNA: TGTGCCAGCAGCTCACAGGGTAGTCAGCCCCAGCATTTT.

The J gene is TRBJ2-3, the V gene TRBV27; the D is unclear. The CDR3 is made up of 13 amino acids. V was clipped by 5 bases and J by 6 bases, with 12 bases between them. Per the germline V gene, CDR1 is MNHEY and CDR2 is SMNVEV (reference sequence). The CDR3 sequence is CASSELVADTQYF. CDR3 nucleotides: TGTGCCAGCAGTGAATTAGTTGCCGATACGCAGTATTTT.

The CDR3 sequence is CASSQIEGEAYEQYF. The CDR3 DNA is TGTGCCAGCAGCCAGATAGAGGGTGAGGCCTACGAGCAGTACTTC. The chain couples TRBV4-2 to TRBJ2-7, with D possibly being TRBD2 (5 bases). Trimming left V 3 bases short and J 2 bases short, with 14 bases between. Per the germline V gene, CDR1 is LGHNA and CDR2 is YNFKEQ. The CDR3 has 15 amino acids.

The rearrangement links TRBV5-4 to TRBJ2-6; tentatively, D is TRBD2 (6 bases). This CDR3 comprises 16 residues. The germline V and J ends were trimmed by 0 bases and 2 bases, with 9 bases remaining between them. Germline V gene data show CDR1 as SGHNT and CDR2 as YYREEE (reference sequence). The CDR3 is CASSLGGGAGANVLTF. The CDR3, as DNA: TGTGCCAGCAGCTTGGGGGGAGGAGCTGGGGCCAACGTCCTGACTTTC. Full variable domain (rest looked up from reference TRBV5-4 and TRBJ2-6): ETGVTQSPTHLIKTRGQQVTLRCSSQSGHNTVSWYQQALGQGPQFIFQYYREEENGRGNFPPRFSGLQFPNYSSELNVNALELDDSALYLCASSLGGGAGANVLTFGAGSRLTVL.

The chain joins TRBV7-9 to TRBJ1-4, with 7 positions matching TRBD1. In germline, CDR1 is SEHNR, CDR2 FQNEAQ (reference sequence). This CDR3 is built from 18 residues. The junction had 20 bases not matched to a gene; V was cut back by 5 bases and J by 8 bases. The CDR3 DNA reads TGTGCCAGCAGCCCGAGAGGGCGGCAGGGGATAGGGGGCGAAAAACTGTTTTTT. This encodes CASSPRGRQGIGGEKLFF.

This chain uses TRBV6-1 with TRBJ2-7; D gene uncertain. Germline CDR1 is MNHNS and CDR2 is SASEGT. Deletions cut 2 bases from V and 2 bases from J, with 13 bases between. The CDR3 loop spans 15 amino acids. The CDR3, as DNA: TGTGCCAGCAGTGAAATCGACTGGTCAACCTACGAGCAGTACTTC. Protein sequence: CASSEIDWSTYEQYF.

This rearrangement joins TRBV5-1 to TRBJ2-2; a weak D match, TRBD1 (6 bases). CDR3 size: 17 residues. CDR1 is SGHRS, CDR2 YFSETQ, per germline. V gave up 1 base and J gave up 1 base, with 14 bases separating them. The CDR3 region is CASSLTRQDLNTGELFF. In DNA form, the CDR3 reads TGCGCCAGCAGCTTGACCCGACAGGATTTGAACACCGGGGAGCTGTTTTTT.

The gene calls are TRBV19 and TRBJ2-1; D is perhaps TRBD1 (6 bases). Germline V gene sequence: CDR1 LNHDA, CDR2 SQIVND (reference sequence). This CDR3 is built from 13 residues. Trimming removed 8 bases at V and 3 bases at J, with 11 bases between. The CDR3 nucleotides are TGTGCCAGTCAAAACAGGGACTACAATGAGCAGTTCTTC. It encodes CASQNRDYNEQFF.

Here the CDR3 DNA reads TGTGCCAGCAGCCGCCAGGGGGCGCGGGGGGAGACCCAGTACTTC. The encoded protein is CASSRQGARGETQYF. The V call is TRBV5-4, the J call TRBJ2-5, with a weak D call TRBD1 (8 bases). CDR3 length equals 15 residues. Germline V lookup: CDR1 SGHNT, CDR2 YYREEE (reference sequence). The V end was cut by 4 bases, the J end by 5 bases, with 18 bases between.

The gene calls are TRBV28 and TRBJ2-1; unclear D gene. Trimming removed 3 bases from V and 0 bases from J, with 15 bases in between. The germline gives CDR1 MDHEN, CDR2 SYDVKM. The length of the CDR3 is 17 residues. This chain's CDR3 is CASSFRTFKSSYNEQFF. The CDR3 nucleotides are TGTGCCAGCAGTTTTAGAACCTTCAAGAGCTCCTACAATGAGCAGTTCTTC.

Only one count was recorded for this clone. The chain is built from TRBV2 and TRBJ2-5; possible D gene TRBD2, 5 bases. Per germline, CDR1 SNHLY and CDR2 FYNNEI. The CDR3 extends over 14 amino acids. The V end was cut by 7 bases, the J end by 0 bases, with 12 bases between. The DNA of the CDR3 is TGTGCCAGCACCGATCGGGGTTACCAAGAGACCCAGTACTTC. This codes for CASTDRGYQETQYF.

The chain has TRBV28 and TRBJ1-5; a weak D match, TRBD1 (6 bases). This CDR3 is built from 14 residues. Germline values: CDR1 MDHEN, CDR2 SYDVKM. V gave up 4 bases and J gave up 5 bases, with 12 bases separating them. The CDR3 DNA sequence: TGTGCCAGCAGTTCCCGCAGGGGCGATCAGCCCCAGCATTTT. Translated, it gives CASSSRRGDQPQHF. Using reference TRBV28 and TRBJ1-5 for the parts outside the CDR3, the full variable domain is DVKVTQSSRYLVKRTGEKVFLECVQDMDHENMFWYRQDPGLGLRLIYFSYDVKMKEKGDIPEGYSVSREKKERFSLILESASTNQTSMYLCASSSRRGDQPQHFGDGTRLSIL.

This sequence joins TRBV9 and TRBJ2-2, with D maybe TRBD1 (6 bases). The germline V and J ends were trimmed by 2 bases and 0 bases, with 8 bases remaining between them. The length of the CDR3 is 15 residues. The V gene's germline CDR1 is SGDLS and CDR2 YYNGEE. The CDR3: CASSVTGANTGELFF. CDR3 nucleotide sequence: TGTGCCAGCAGCGTGACAGGAGCGAACACCGGGGAGCTGTTTTTT.

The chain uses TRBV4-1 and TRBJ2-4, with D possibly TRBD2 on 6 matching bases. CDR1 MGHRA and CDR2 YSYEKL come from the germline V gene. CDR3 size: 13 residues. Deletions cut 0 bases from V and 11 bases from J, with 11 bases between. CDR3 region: CASSQDELAVQYF. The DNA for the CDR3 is TGCGCCAGCAGCCAAGATGAACTAGCTGTTCAGTACTTC.